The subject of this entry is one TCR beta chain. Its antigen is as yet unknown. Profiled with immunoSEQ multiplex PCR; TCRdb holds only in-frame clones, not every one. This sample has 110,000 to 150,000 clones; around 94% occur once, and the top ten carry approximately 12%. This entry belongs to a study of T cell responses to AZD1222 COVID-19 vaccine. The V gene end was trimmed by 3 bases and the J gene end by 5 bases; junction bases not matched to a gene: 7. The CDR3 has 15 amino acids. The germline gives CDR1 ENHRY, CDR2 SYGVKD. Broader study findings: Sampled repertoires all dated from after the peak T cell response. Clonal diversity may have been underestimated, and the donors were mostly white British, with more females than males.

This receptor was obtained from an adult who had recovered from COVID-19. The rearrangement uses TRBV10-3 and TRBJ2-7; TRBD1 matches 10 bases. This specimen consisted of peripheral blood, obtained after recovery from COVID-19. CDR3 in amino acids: CAISDGDRGRHEQYF. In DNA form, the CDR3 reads TGTGCCATCAGTGATGGAGACAGGGGGCGACACGAGCAGTACTTC.